The 14 T cell receptor beta chains presented below share a single source sample, sequenced in a study of blood T cells in healthy people across ages. A J-beta primer mix and a sample-barcoded 5' primer were used in a second PCR of roughly 7 to 12 cycles. MiXCR was run by TCRdb on the 5' RACE reads, yielding one entry per CDR3 protein. The sample records fewer than 1,200,000 distinct CDR3 sequences, under 30% being singletons. A further study also used this sample, focusing on T cells of mothers and their children.

Sequencing was carried out using blood. Receptor source: a girl aged 2-10 years in good health.

The genes are TRBV12-3 or TRBV12-4 and TRBJ2-7; no clear D gene. CDR3 length: 14 amino acids. Trimming took off 2 bases at V and 3 bases at J, with 11 bases between the two ends. The DNA of the CDR3 is TGTGCCAGCAGTTTATTCGGCAGAGACTACGAGCAGTACTTC. It encodes CASSLFGRDYEQYF.

V usage is TRBV5-6 and J usage is TRBJ2-2, with TRBD1 matching over 10 bases. This CDR3 spans 17 amino acids. V was pared by 4 bases and J by 5 bases, with 11 bases of the junction left unmatched. CDR1 SGHDT and CDR2 YYEEEE come from the germline V gene. In nucleotides, the CDR3 is TGTGCCAGCAGCATACCCGGACAGGGGGGAATTACCGGGGAGCTGTTTTTT. Its protein is CASSIPGQGGITGELFF.

The chain links TRBV2 to TRBJ2-7; 7 positions agree with TRBD1. CDR1 and CDR2 from the germline V gene are SNHLY and FYNNEI. This CDR3 spans 15 amino acids. Germline trimming cut 2 bases from V and 3 bases from J; bases unmatched to any gene: 7. The CDR3 sequence: CASSEPTGAIYEQYF. The CDR3 DNA follows: TGTGCCAGCAGTGAACCAACAGGGGCCATCTACGAGCAGTACTTC.

This clonotype was observed a handful of times. The J gene is TRBJ2-4, the V gene TRBV2; 9 nucleotides agree with TRBD2. This CDR3 contains 15 residues. Germline V gives CDR1 SNHLY, CDR2 FYNNEI. V gave up 1 base and J gave up 7 bases; unmatched junction bases: 5. The CDR3 DNA sequence: TGTGCCAGCAGTGAAGAGGGCCTAGCGGGGAACATTCAGTACTTC. It yields the protein CASSEEGLAGNIQYF.

This clonotype was counted a few times. The J gene is TRBJ2-7, the V gene TRBV15; D ambiguous. V dropped 0 bases and J dropped 7 bases, with 16 bases sitting between them. This CDR3 contains 15 residues. The germline gives CDR1 LNHNV, CDR2 YYDKDF (reference sequence). CDR3 bases: TGTGCCACCAGCAGAGATCCTTCGGGTCCAAGGGAGCAGTACTTC. Protein sequence: CATSRDPSGPREQYF.

This sequence joins TRBV29-1 and TRBJ2-7; 7 bases line up with TRBD2. Germline V lookup: CDR1 SQVTM, CDR2 ANQGSEA. The CDR3 spans 15 residues. Losses at the gene ends were 1 base for V and 0 bases for J; bases not matched to a gene: 6. In nucleotides, the CDR3 is TGCAGCGTTGAAGGGGGAGGGTGGAGCTCCTACGAGCAGTACTTC. Amino acid sequence: CSVEGGGWSSYEQYF.

This clonotype turned up a few times. The rearrangement uses TRBV11-2 and TRBJ2-1, with D unresolved. The closer fit of TRBJ2-5 to the DNA end suggests the J call may be wrong. CDR3 length: 16 residues. Germline CDR1 and CDR2: SGHAT and FQNNGV. The CDR3: CASSSIAGDFQETQYF. In DNA, the CDR3 is TGTGCCAGCAGCTCTATCGCCGGTGACTTCCAAGAGACCCAGTACTTC.

This clonotype was picked up a small number of times. V is TRBV4-3 and J is TRBJ2-7; D may be TRBD2 (6 bases). Germline CDR1 LGHNA, CDR2 YSLEER. The CDR3 is 15 amino acids. V was clipped by 1 base and J by 6 bases, with 16 bases between them. In nucleotides, the CDR3 is TGCGCCAGCAGCCAAGTGGGGGATGGGGGAGGCGAGCAGTACTTC. Its protein product is CASSQVGDGGGEQYF.

About this clonotype itself: Sequence at one end of the junction differs from germline and may be a read error. The chain uses TRBV7-2 and TRBJ2-1; possibly TRBD2 for D (6 bases). This CDR3 is built from 14 residues. Germline V gene sequence: CDR1 SGHTA, CDR2 FQGNSA. The CDR3 is CASSSRLETNERFF. The DNA of the CDR3 is TGTGCCAGCAGCTCGAGACTAGAAACTAATGAGCGGTTCTTC.

A few counts support this clonotype. This rearrangement joins TRBV6-6 to TRBJ1-5; D not certain. The CDR3 consists of 16 residues. Germline assignment: CDR1 MNHNY and CDR2 SVGAGI (reference sequence). Trimming stripped 2 bases from V and 0 bases from J, with 11 bases between. The chain's CDR3 is CASSYPEHLSNQPQHF. In DNA form, the CDR3 reads TGTGCCAGCAGTTACCCGGAACATCTTAGCAATCAGCCCCAGCATTTT.

This clonotype appeared many times. The gene calls are TRBV18 and TRBJ2-1; 10 bases are shared with TRBD2. Per the germline V gene, CDR1 is KGHSH and CDR2 is LQKENI. V shed 3 bases and J 5 bases; nucleotides not matched to a gene: 4. This CDR3 region has 15 residues. The DNA for the CDR3 is TGTGCCAGCTCACCGGGCCTAGCGGGGGACAATGAGCAGTTCTTC. Translating it yields CASSPGLAGDNEQFF.

This clonotype was observed a handful of times. The CDR3 sequence: CSVFGQGGYTF. CDR3 bases: TGCAGCGTTTTTGGACAGGGAGGCTACACCTTC. J is TRBJ1-2 and V is TRBV29-1; TRBD1 aligns across 8 bases. Per the germline V gene, CDR1 is SQVTM and CDR2 is ANQGSEA. With 5 bases clipped from V and 8 bases from J, the junction kept 4 bases outside the gene matches. This CDR3 is 11 amino acids long.

This clonotype was counted a few times. The chain couples TRBV27 to TRBJ2-5, with TRBD2 matching 10 bases. Per the germline V gene, CDR1 is MNHEY and CDR2 is SMNVEV (reference sequence). J lost 6 bases, V lost 6 bases, and 7 bases had no gene match. The CDR3 has 14 amino acids. CDR3 coding DNA: TGTGCCAGCAGATCTGGACTAGCGGCACAGACCCAGTACTTC. Translated: CASRSGLAAQTQYF.

This clonotype was seen only a few times. CDR3: CASSPQANGAQYF. The DNA for the CDR3 is TGTGCCAGCAGCCCGCAGGCTAACGGGGCCCAGTACTTC. J is TRBJ2-7 and V is TRBV7-3; D possibly matches TRBD1 or TRBD2 (5 bases each). Trimming cost V 5 bases and J 10 bases, with 18 bases left between them. The CDR3 spans 13 residues. Germline V gene lookup returns CDR1 SGHTA and CDR2 FQGTGA.